This is a list of T cell receptor beta chains from one sample in a study of identifying expanded T cells in peripheral blood. TCRdb's copy holds only in-frame clones and misses some; the assay was immunoSEQ multiplex PCR. The table shows some 100,000 clones, with about 87% occurring only once. The sample was blood. These receptors originate from a person aged 18 to 75 in good health. Each CDR3 is given with its conserved first and last residue. The D gene is left open where the match is weak.

TRBJ2-7	TRBD2	TRBV6-1	CASRVTSGGSYEQYF	TGTGCCAGCAGAGTTACTAGCGGTGGAAGCTACGAGCAGTACTTC
TRBJ2-7	NA	TRBV5-4	CASSLQGSYEQYF	TGTGCCAGCAGCTTGCAGGGGAGCTACGAGCAGTACTTC
TRBJ2-3	TRBD2	TRBV10-3	CAIRARLAGGLNSSTDTQYF	TGTGCCATCAGGGCCAGACTAGCGGGAGGCCTGAATTCTAGCACAGATACGCAGTATTTT
TRBJ2-2	NA	TRBV6-6	CASSETGTSTGELFF	TGTGCCAGCAGCGAGACAGGGACTTCCACCGGGGAGCTGTTTTTT
TRBJ1-1	NA	TRBV29-1	CSGHSKNTEAFF	TGCAGCGGTCACTCGAAGAACACTGAAGCTTTCTTT
TRBJ1-6	NA	TRBV13	CASSSSRGSPLHF	TGTGCCAGCAGCTCCTCGAGGGGTTCACCCCTCCACTTT
TRBJ2-2	NA	TRBV6-5	CASSRTTRGSGELFF	TGTGCCAGCAGCCGGACCACGAGAGGAAGCGGGGAGCTGTTTTTT
TRBJ1-2	NA	TRBV18	CASSLGGGADYGYTF	TGTGCCAGCTCACTCGGAGGGGGGGCGGACTATGGCTACACCTTC
TRBJ1-4	TRBD1	TRBV7-9	CASSRDRGVEKLFF	TGTGCCAGCAGCCGGGACAGGGGAGTTGAAAAACTGTTTTTT
TRBJ1-2	NA	TRBV6-1	CASSVTFKTTPYGYTF	TGTGCCAGCAGTGTTACCTTTAAGACGACTCCCTATGGCTACACCTTC
TRBJ2-5	NA	TRBV6-1	CASDSQETQYF	TGTGCCAGCGACAGTCAAGAGACCCAGTACTTC